The 20 T cell receptor beta chains reported below all come from one sample, sequenced in a study of blood T cell repertoires in COVID-19. The data were produced by immunoSEQ multiplex PCR, yet TCRdb's version contains in-frame clones alone and is incomplete. The sample has approximately 150,000 clones, around 84% seen once. The sequenced sample was peripheral blood. The receptors stem from a woman aged 50 to 60 with COVID-19, enrolled during active disease.

J is TRBJ1-5 and V is TRBV18, with D perhaps matching TRBD1 (5 bases). V was clipped by 2 bases and J by 4 bases, with 12 bases between them. The CDR3 extends over 15 amino acids. Germline V CDR1 and CDR2: KGHSH, LQKENI. CDR3 DNA: TGTGCCAGCTCACCAGACAGATCGCGGAATCAGCCCCAGCATTTT. Its protein is CASSPDRSRNQPQHF.

In DNA, the CDR3 is TGTGCCAGCAGCACACAGGGGAAAGGAAACACCATATATTTT. It yields the protein CASSTQGKGNTIYF. The gene calls are TRBV3-1 (or the pseudogene TRBV3-2) and TRBJ1-3, with 7 bases aligning to TRBD1. CDR1 and CDR2 (germline): LGHDT, YNNKEL (reference sequence). CDR3 length: 14 residues. Trimming at V came to 5 bases and at J to 4 bases, leaving 5 bases not matched to a gene.

The chain employs TRBV21-1 and TRBJ1-6; TRBD1 was called by the table and not checked on the DNA. TRBV21-1 has pseudogene status. CDR3 size: 14 residues. The CDR3 DNA reads TGTGCCAGCAGCACCAGACAGGGGGTATCACCCCTCCACTTT. Translated: CASSTRQGVSPLHF.

This chain links TRBV11-2 with TRBJ1-1; 7 nucleotides line up with TRBD1. The germline gives CDR1 SGHAT, CDR2 FQNNGV. The CDR3 covers 17 residues. V was clipped by 2 bases and J by 0 bases; unmatched bases: 9. The CDR3 sequence is CASSLNPRQGLNTEAFF. In DNA, the CDR3 is TGTGCCAGCAGCTTAAATCCCCGACAGGGTTTGAACACTGAAGCTTTCTTT.

This chain uses TRBV4-1 with TRBJ2-3; 11 bases line up with TRBD2. Germline V gene data show CDR1 as MGHRA and CDR2 as YSYEKL. V shed 0 bases, J shed 2 bases, and the junction held 4 bases outside the gene matches. The CDR3 contains 17 residues. As DNA, the CDR3 is TGCGCCAGCAGCCAAGATTCTAGCGGGGGGTTCACAGATACGCAGTATTTT. It encodes CASSQDSSGGFTDTQYF.

The V gene is TRBV18, the J gene TRBJ2-3; D possibly corresponds to TRBD1 (6 bases). The CDR3 is 14 residues long. In germline, CDR1 is KGHSH, CDR2 LQKENI. Trimming took 4 bases from V and 2 from J, leaving 10 bases between them. The CDR3 bases are TGTGCCAGCTCACGCGGACAGCACACAGATACGCAGTATTTT. This gives the protein CASSRGQHTDTQYF.

The chain recombines TRBV5-4 with TRBJ2-3; 9 bases are a match to TRBD1. V lost 2 bases and J lost 2; bases outside the gene matches: 12. The CDR3 covers 18 residues. The germline V gene has CDR1 SGHNT and CDR2 YYREEE (reference sequence). The CDR3 protein is CASSLPGTGLITTDTQYF. The CDR3 nucleotides are TGTGCCAGCAGCTTACCCGGGACAGGGTTGATCACCACAGATACGCAGTATTTT.

This chain connects TRBV2 to TRBJ1-2, with 9 bases matching TRBD1. This CDR3 contains 13 residues. The junction had 2 bases not matched to a gene; V was cut back by 5 bases and J by 4 bases. CDR1 is SNHLY and CDR2 is FYNNEI in the germline V gene. CDR3 in amino acids: CASSWGQGYGYTF. Written as DNA, the CDR3 is TGTGCCAGCAGTTGGGGACAGGGCTATGGCTACACCTTC.

This chain uses TRBV3-1 (or the pseudogene TRBV3-2) with TRBJ2-2; D is perhaps TRBD2 (5 bases). CDR1 is LGHDT and CDR2 is YNNKEL in the germline V gene (reference sequence). This CDR3 has 14 amino acids. Trimming pared 0 bases from V and 6 bases from J, leaving 8 bases between. The CDR3 region has the DNA TGTGCCAGCAGCCAAGATACCGGGGCCGGGGAGCTGTTTTTT. Protein: CASSQDTGAGELFF.

J is TRBJ1-1 and V is TRBV7-9; 7 nucleotides match TRBD1. Germline CDR1 and CDR2: SEHNR and FQNEAQ (reference sequence). After removal of 2 bases from V and 1 base from J, the junction contained 1 base not matched to a gene. The CDR3 covers 14 residues. The CDR3 region has the DNA TGTGCCAGCAGCTTATGGGACAGGAACACTGAAGCTTTCTTT. Translation gives CASSLWDRNTEAFF.

This rearrangement joins TRBV2 to TRBJ2-1; no reliable D call. V lost 5 bases and J 0 bases, leaving 5 bases between the germline ends. The germline CDR1 and CDR2 sequences are SNHLY and FYNNEI. CDR3 length: 13 amino acids. CDR3 in DNA: TGTGCCAGCAGTCGTTACTCCTACAATGAGCAGTTCTTC. This encodes CASSRYSYNEQFF.

As DNA, the CDR3 is TGCGCCAGCAGCTTGGCCGGGAACCCGAAAGAGACCCAGTACTTC. It codes for CASSLAGNPKETQYF. The chain links TRBV5-1 to TRBJ2-5; perhaps TRBD2 as D (5 bases). CDR3 length equals 15 residues. Trimming stripped 0 bases from V and 3 bases from J, with 12 bases between. Germline V lookup: CDR1 SGHRS, CDR2 YFSETQ.

The chain has TRBV12-3 or TRBV12-4 and TRBJ2-3; D is ambiguous. The CDR3 consists of 12 residues. Trimming removed 0 bases at V and 15 bases at J, with 13 bases between. In DNA, the CDR3 is TGTGCCAGCAGTTTAGCACTCCTAGAAGTTTATTTT. Residues: CASSLALLEVYF.

The V gene is TRBV27, the J gene TRBJ2-7; the match to TRBD2 covers 14 bases. This CDR3 has 23 residues. V was clipped by 6 bases and J by 5 bases; unmatched bases: 30. CDR1 MNHEY and CDR2 SMNVEV come from the germline V gene (reference sequence). CDR3: CASSHHPDLPLSTSGGAMDEQYF. CDR3 nucleotide sequence: TGTGCCAGCAGCCATCATCCCGATCTCCCTCTATCGACTAGCGGGGGGGCCATGGACGAGCAGTACTTC.

V usage is TRBV27 and J usage is TRBJ2-7; TRBD1 aligns across 9 bases. Looked up from germline, CDR1 is MNHEY and CDR2 is SMNVEV (reference sequence). The CDR3 is 13 residues long. Trimming removed 4 bases from V and 5 bases from J; junction bases left unmatched: 3. The CDR3 nucleotides read TGTGCCAGCAGTTGGGACAGGGACCACGAGCAGTACTTC. Protein sequence: CASSWDRDHEQYF.

This clone was found many times. The chain is built from TRBV4-3 and TRBJ2-7; D possibly corresponds to TRBD1 (6 bases). With 0 bases removed from V and 0 bases from J, the gap between germline ends came to 9 bases. CDR1 and CDR2 from the germline V gene are LGHNA and YSLEER. This CDR3 is 15 amino acids long. In DNA form, the CDR3 reads TGCGCCAGCAGCCAAGACGCAGGGGTCTCCTACGAGCAGTACTTC. Translated: CASSQDAGVSYEQYF.

The chain has TRBV5-4 and TRBJ2-5; 12 nucleotides agree with TRBD2. The CDR3 consists of 16 residues. V shed 4 bases, J shed 2 bases, and the junction held 6 bases outside the gene matches. From germline, CDR1 is SGHNT and CDR2 YYREEE (reference sequence). CDR3 sequence: CASSRRLAGAQETQYF. In nucleotides, the CDR3 is TGTGCCAGCAGCCGTAGACTAGCGGGGGCGCAAGAGACCCAGTACTTC.

J is TRBJ2-3 and V is TRBV30, with a weak D call TRBD1 (6 bases). The CDR3 contains 13 residues. Germline V gene lookup returns CDR1 GTSNPN and CDR2 SVGIG (reference sequence). Trimming pared 0 bases from V and 4 bases from J, leaving 8 bases between. The CDR3 nucleotides read TGTGCCTGGAGTGTAGCAGGGGCAGATACGCAGTATTTT. Its translation: CAWSVAGADTQYF.

The chain uses TRBV12-5 and TRBJ2-6; 12 bases match TRBD1. Germline CDR1 LGHNT, CDR2 FRNRAP. CDR3 length: 17 residues. J was trimmed by 3 bases and V by 6 bases; bases with no gene match: 6. CDR3 nucleotide sequence: TGTGCTAGTGGCCCCGGGACAGGGGGCCTTGGGGCCAACGTCCTGACTTTC. It translates to CASGPGTGGLGANVLTF.

The sample holds many counts of this clone. The V call is TRBV20-1, the J call TRBJ1-4; D is ambiguous. V lost 3 bases and J 0 bases, leaving 17 bases between the germline ends. This CDR3 has 17 residues. Germline assignment: CDR1 DFQATT and CDR2 SNEGSKA (reference sequence). The CDR3 sequence: CSASTWSDTATNEKLFF. The CDR3 DNA reads TGCAGTGCTAGTACTTGGTCCGATACCGCAACTAATGAAAAACTGTTTTTT.